These 17 T cell receptor beta chains were all obtained from the same sample, sequenced in a study of cytomegalovirus exposure and HLA in healthy donors. Only in-frame clones appear in the TCRdb table, and some are missing; sequencing was by immunoSEQ multiplex PCR. The sample carries some 140,000 clones, 86% recorded once. The specimen was PBMCs. These receptors all come from a human donor in good health.

This clone was counted once. The CDR3 sequence is CASSGDRNEQFF. Here the CDR3 DNA reads TGTGCCAGCAGTGGCGACAGAAATGAGCAGTTCTTC. The chain is built from TRBV2 and TRBJ2-1; TRBD1 is a possible D gene (5 bases). Germline-derived CDR1 and CDR2 are SNHLY and FYNNEI. V lost 4 bases and J lost 7, with 8 bases in between. The CDR3 runs to 12 residues.

The chain employs TRBV19 and TRBJ1-2; TRBD1 aligns across 7 bases. V lost 3 bases and J lost 6; bases outside the gene matches: 4. Germline assignment: CDR1 LNHDA and CDR2 SQIVND (reference sequence). The CDR3 has 13 residues. The chain's CDR3 is CASSMRQGNGYTF. Here the CDR3 DNA reads TGTGCCAGTAGTATGAGACAGGGAAATGGCTACACCTTC.

The chain recombines TRBV27 with TRBJ2-2; D call uncertain. V lost 2 bases and J 4 bases, leaving 8 bases between the germline ends. The CDR3 is made up of 14 amino acids. Germline V lookup: CDR1 MNHEY, CDR2 SMNVEV (reference sequence). CDR3 nucleotide sequence: TGTGCCAGCAGTTTAGGTGCGAGCACCGGGGAGCTGTTTTTT. Its translation: CASSLGASTGELFF.

The rearrangement uses TRBV5-1 and TRBJ2-1, with D possibly being TRBD1 (6 bases). Germline CDR1 SGHRS, CDR2 YFSETQ. The CDR3 contains 12 residues. Trimming took 3 bases from V and 11 from J, leaving 12 bases between them. CDR3 nucleotide sequence: TGCGCCAGCAGCTCCCCCGGGACACAGCAGTTCTTC. Amino acid sequence: CASSSPGTQQFF.

The CDR3 DNA follows: TGTGCCAGCTCGGATAACAGGTACAATGAGCAGTTCTTC. This codes for CASSDNRYNEQFF. V and J are TRBV18 and TRBJ2-1; tentative D call: TRBD1 (5 bases). Germline CDR1 is KGHSH and CDR2 is LQKENI. The CDR3 spans 13 residues. V was pared by 6 bases and J by 4 bases, with 10 bases between.

V and J are TRBV5-6 and TRBJ1-3; 9 bases match TRBD1. V lost 3 bases and J lost 4; bases outside the gene matches: 5. Germline CDR1 SGHDT, CDR2 YYEEEE. The CDR3 is made up of 15 amino acids. The chain's CDR3 is CASSWGTGNGNTIYF. Written as DNA, the CDR3 is TGTGCCAGCAGCTGGGGGACAGGGAACGGAAACACCATATATTTT.

This chain uses TRBV7-3 with TRBJ2-5; 7 nucleotides align to TRBD2. CDR3 length equals 15 residues. The germline CDR1 and CDR2 sequences are SGHTA and FQGTGA. V lost 5 bases to trimming and J lost 2 bases; unmatched junction nucleotides: 8. CDR3 coding DNA: TGTGCCAGCAGCGTTTCGGGGGGACCACAAGAGACCCAGTACTTC. The encoded protein is CASSVSGGPQETQYF.

This rearrangement joins TRBV6-5 to TRBJ1-1, with D maybe TRBD1 (6 bases). Germline-derived CDR1 and CDR2 are MNHEY and SVGAGI. V lost 0 bases to trimming and J lost 6 bases, with 14 bases between them. The CDR3 is 15 amino acids. The CDR3 DNA sequence: TGTGCCAGCAGTTACTCTGGGCAGGGGTTACCTGAAGCTTTCTTT. Its protein is CASSYSGQGLPEAFF.

The CDR3, as DNA: TGCGCCAGCAGTCGGGACACCGACTCCTACGAGCAGTACTTC. This codes for CASSRDTDSYEQYF. The chain joins TRBV5-1 to TRBJ2-7; TRBD1 might be the D (6 bases). The CDR3 has 14 residues. The V end lost 5 bases, the J end lost 0 bases, and 12 bases lay between the germline ends. Germline V CDR1 and CDR2: SGHRS, YFSETQ.

This chain links TRBV5-4 with TRBJ2-1; 7 bases agree with TRBD2. Trimming at V came to 1 base and at J to 4 bases, leaving 11 bases not matched to a gene. CDR1 SGHNT and CDR2 YYREEE come from the germline V gene (reference sequence). This CDR3 has 17 amino acids. The CDR3 DNA follows: TGTGCCAGCAGCTTGTTAGGGAATGGGCGGGGGTACAATGAGCAGTTCTTC. As protein: CASSLLGNGRGYNEQFF.

The rearrangement uses TRBV7-2 and TRBJ2-5, with a weak D call TRBD1 (5 bases). V dropped 5 bases and J dropped 5 bases, with 15 bases sitting between them. Germline-derived CDR1 and CDR2 are SGHTA and FQGNSA. The CDR3 loop spans 14 amino acids. This CDR3 reads CASSPSWGGETQYF. CDR3 DNA sequence: TGTGCCAGCAGCCCCAGTTGGGGCGGTGAGACCCAGTACTTC.

V gene TRBV23-1 combines with J gene TRBJ1-4; maybe TRBD1 (6 bases). TRBV23-1 is an open reading frame whose function is uncertain. V was pared by 4 bases and J by 3 bases, with 18 bases between. CDR3 length: 17 residues. CDR3 residues: CASSRTGQKGSNEKLFF. CDR3 sequence (DNA): TGCGCCAGCAGTCGAACGGGACAAAAAGGATCTAATGAAAAACTGTTTTTT.

V usage is TRBV23-1 and J usage is TRBJ2-2; no reliable D call. TRBV23-1 is given ORF status, its function remaining uncertain. This CDR3 is 17 amino acids long. Trimming removed 3 bases from V and 5 bases from J, with 19 bases in between. The CDR3 here is CASSHGLQVGWTGELFF. CDR3 bases: TGCGCCAGCAGTCATGGTTTGCAGGTGGGCTGGACCGGGGAGCTGTTTTTT.

Only one count was recorded for this clone. The chain recombines TRBV18 with TRBJ2-2; D may be TRBD1 (5 bases). With 3 bases removed from V and 2 bases from J, the gap between germline ends came to 10 bases. Germline V gene lookup returns CDR1 KGHSH and CDR2 LQKENI. There are 15 residues in the CDR3. The CDR3 is CASSPTAINTGELFF. The CDR3 nucleotides are TGTGCCAGCTCACCGACAGCAATTAACACCGGGGAGCTGTTTTTT.

The chain joins TRBV28 to TRBJ1-1; no reliable D call. Trimming left V 4 bases short and J 0 bases short, with 6 bases between. This CDR3 spans 13 amino acids. Germline-derived CDR1 and CDR2 are MDHEN and SYDVKM. CDR3 residues: CASSSVLNTEAFF. For the CDR3, the DNA is TGTGCCAGCAGTTCCGTCTTGAACACTGAAGCTTTCTTT.

The chain couples TRBV5-1 to TRBJ1-1; D might be TRBD1 (5 bases). Germline CDR1 reads SGHRS; CDR2 reads YFSETQ. The CDR3 totals 13 residues. V was clipped by 4 bases and J by 0 bases, with 7 bases between them. CDR3 bases: TGCGCCAGCAGCCCGGACATGAACACTGAAGCTTTCTTT. Its protein is CASSPDMNTEAFF.

The chain is built from TRBV7-9 and TRBJ2-1; 13 positions agree with TRBD2. J lost 7 bases, V lost 5 bases, and 5 bases had no gene match. The CDR3 consists of 15 residues. Germline V CDR1 and CDR2: SEHNR, FQNEAQ (reference sequence). The CDR3 region is CASSPGTSGMNEQFF. As DNA, the CDR3 is TGTGCCAGCAGCCCCGGGACTAGCGGGATGAATGAGCAGTTCTTC. The full variable domain, completed using reference TRBV7-9 and TRBJ2-1, is DTGVSQNPRHKITKRGQNVTFRCDPISEHNRLYWYRQTLGQGPEFLTYFQNEAQLEKSRLLSDRFSAERPKGSFSTLEIQRTEQGDSAMYLCASSPGTSGMNEQFFGPGTRLTVL.